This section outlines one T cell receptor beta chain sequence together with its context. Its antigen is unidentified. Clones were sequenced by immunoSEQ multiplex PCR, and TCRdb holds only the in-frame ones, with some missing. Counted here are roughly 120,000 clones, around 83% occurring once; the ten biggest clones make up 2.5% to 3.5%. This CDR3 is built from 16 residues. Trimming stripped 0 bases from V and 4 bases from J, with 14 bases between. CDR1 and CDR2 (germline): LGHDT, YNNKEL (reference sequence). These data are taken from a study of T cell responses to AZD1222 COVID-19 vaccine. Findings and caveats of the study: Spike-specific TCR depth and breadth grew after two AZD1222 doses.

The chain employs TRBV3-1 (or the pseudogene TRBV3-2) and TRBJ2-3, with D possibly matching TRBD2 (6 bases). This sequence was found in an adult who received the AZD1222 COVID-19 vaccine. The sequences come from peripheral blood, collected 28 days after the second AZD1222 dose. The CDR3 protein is CASSQERDFFPDTQYF. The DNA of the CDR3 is TGTGCCAGCAGCCAAGAACGGGACTTCTTCCCAGATACGCAGTATTTT.